This T cell receptor (beta chain) originates from a study of technical replicates of blood from a handful of donors. TCRdb's copy holds only in-frame clones and misses some; the assay was immunoSEQ multiplex PCR. The sample holds 84,000 or so clones, roughly 94% seen once. CDR3 length equals 15 residues. With V trimmed by 10 bases and J by 3 bases, 12 bases remained unmatched. Germline V gene lookup returns CDR1 ENHRY and CDR2 SYGVKD. This receptor was obtained from a human donor in good health. The V gene is TRBV10-3, the J gene TRBJ2-3; TRBD1 aligns across 8 bases. Sequenced sample: T cells isolated from PBMCs. The CDR3 spells CATGQGATRTDTQYF. The CDR3, as DNA: TGTGCCACCGGACAGGGTGCTACGAGGACAGATACGCAGTATTTT.